The rows below give T cell receptor beta chains drawn from one sample of a study of cytomegalovirus exposure and HLA in healthy donors. Produced via immunoSEQ multiplex PCR; TCRdb's table is partial and in-frame only. The sample holds about 160,000 clones, approximately 80% seen once. Material for sequencing was PBMCs. All receptors come from a woman younger than 35 in good health and CMV-seronegative. Each CDR3 is given with its conserved first and last residue. D genes are given only for firm matches. The size entry is marked missing in some rows and otherwise reads once, few, many or a size class.

size,J,V,D,DNA,CDR3
NA,TRBJ1-2,TRBV28,NA,TGTGCCAGCAGTTTCAGAACTAACTATGGCTACACCTTC,CASSFRTNYGYTF
few,TRBJ2-1,TRBV28,TRBD2,TGTGCCAGCCAGACCAGCGGGATCGAACAGTTCTTC,CASQTSGIEQFF
NA,TRBJ2-7,TRBV6-5,NA,TGTGCCACCAGGACGGGGAGCTCCTACGAGCAGTACTTC,CATRTGSSYEQYF
NA,TRBJ1-1,TRBV28,NA,TGTGCCAGCAGTTTATATGGGGGGGGCGCTGAAGCTTTCTTT,CASSLYGGGAEAFF
NA,TRBJ2-7,TRBV11-2,TRBD1,TGTGCCAGCAGCCCTCGGACAGGGGAAGGCTACGAGCAGTACTTC,CASSPRTGEGYEQYF
NA,TRBJ1-1,TRBV19,NA,TGTGCCAGTAGTATAGACCGGGGTAGGAACACTGAAGCTTTCTTT,CASSIDRGRNTEAFF
NA,TRBJ2-2,TRBV14,TRBD1,TGTGCCAGCAGCCCTATAGACAGGGTCACCGGGGAGCTGTTTTTT,CASSPIDRVTGELFF
NA,TRBJ1-4,TRBV18,NA,TGTGCCAGCTCACCTAGCCAGAGATCAAATGAAAAACTGTTTTTT,CASSPSQRSNEKLFF
NA,TRBJ2-7,TRBV11-1,TRBD1,TGTGCCAGCAGCTGGGGAGAACAGGGGGCTTCGACCTACGAGCAGTACTTC,CASSWGEQGASTYEQYF
NA,TRBJ2-5,TRBV11-2,NA,TGTGCCAGCAGCTCCGGGAGAGAGAGGGTTAAGGAGACCCAGTACTTC,CASSSGRERVKETQYF
NA,TRBJ1-1,TRBV19,NA,TGTGCCAGTAGTATAGTGGACAGTAACACTGAAGCTTTCTTT,CASSIVDSNTEAFF
NA,TRBJ2-1,TRBV5-1,NA,TGCGCCAGCAGCTTCTCAGGGCGCGATGAGCAGTTCTTC,CASSFSGRDEQFF
few,TRBJ1-6,TRBV5-4,NA,TGTGCCAGCAGCCCGAGGGGCCAGGGGTCACCCCTCCACTTT,CASSPRGQGSPLHF
NA,TRBJ2-3,TRBV2,NA,TGTGCCAGCAGACTCGGACAGAGGAAAGATACGCAGTATTTT,CASRLGQRKDTQYF
NA,TRBJ2-7,TRBV5-4,TRBD2,TGTGCCAGCAGCTTGCGGAAACTAGCGGGGATCTCCTACGAGCAGTACTTC,CASSLRKLAGISYEQYF
NA,TRBJ1-2,TRBV19,TRBD1,TGTGCCAGTAGCGACTCCGGGACAGCCTCCTATGGCTACACCTTC,CASSDSGTASYGYTF
NA,TRBJ2-3,TRBV28,NA,TGTGCCAGCAGGTACACAGATACGCAGTATTTT,CASRYTDTQYF
NA,TRBJ1-1,TRBV2,TRBD1,TGTGCCAGCAGTCTTCCCGGGACAGGGATGAACACTGAAGCTTTCTTT,CASSLPGTGMNTEAFF
NA,TRBJ2-2,TRBV12-5,NA,TGTGCTAGTGGTTTGCCAGTTTCGAACACCGGGGAGCTGTTTTTT,CASGLPVSNTGELFF
NA,TRBJ2-7,TRBV2,NA,TGTGCCAGCAGTGACCGGCAGGGTTTCAACGAGCAGTACTTC,CASSDRQGFNEQYF
once,TRBJ1-1,TRBV9,NA,TGTGCCAGCAGCGCCCATCTCGGGAAAACCGAAGCTTTCTTT,CASSAHLGKTEAFF
few,TRBJ2-1,TRBV29-1,NA,TGCAGCGTTGATTCCCATTCTACGGTTGAGCAGTTCTTC,CSVDSHSTVEQFF
few,TRBJ2-7,TRBV7-9,TRBD1,TGTTCCAGCAGCTTAGGGGCCGGGACAGAGACCTACGAGCAGTACTTC,CSSSLGAGTETYEQYF
NA,TRBJ1-5,TRBV27,TRBD1,TGTGCCAGCAGCGCTTCCGGACAGGGAACCAGACATTTT,CASSASGQGTRHF
once,TRBJ2-3,TRBV9,NA,TGTGCCAGCAGCGCCCGCGGGCCGACAGATACGCAGTATTTT,CASSARGPTDTQYF
NA,TRBJ2-7,TRBV5-5,TRBD1,TGTGCCAGCAGCTTAACCGGGACAGGGGGGTACGAGCAGTACTTC,CASSLTGTGGYEQYF
NA,TRBJ2-1,TRBV19,TRBD1,TGTGCCAGTAGTATCGGGACAGGTGGATACGAGCAGTTCTTC,CASSIGTGGYEQFF
NA,TRBJ1-6,TRBV28,NA,TGTGCCAGCAGCCCCCCGTCTGGGCATAATTCACCCCTCCACTTT,CASSPPSGHNSPLHF